The 8 T cell receptor beta chains given below trace back to one sample, sequenced in a study of T cells in Graves' hyperthyroidism and ophthalmopathy. There were TCR beta CDR3 regions amplified from RNA transcripts. TCR CDR3 regions were first amplified by RT-PCR with HTBI primers. TCRdb passed the multiplex PCR reads through MiXCR, listing each CDR3 protein once. This table holds some 500,000 distinct CDR3 sequences, around 22% found once. The specimen sequenced was blood. The receptors originated from a woman aged 25 to 45 with Graves' ophthalmopathy.

This clonotype appeared many times. The chain is built from TRBV2 and TRBJ2-7; D unclear. This CDR3 region has 14 residues. Trimming cost V 7 bases and J 4 bases, with 17 bases left between them. Germline lookup yields CDR1 SNHLY and CDR2 FYNNEI. The CDR3 DNA sequence: TGTGCCAGCACCCGGTCCGACGGCCCGTACGAGCAGTACTTC. Protein: CASTRSDGPYEQYF. The variable domain in full, completed from reference TRBV2 and TRBJ2-7, reads EPEVTQTPSHQVTQMGQEVILRCVPISNHLYFYWYRQILGQKVEFLVSFYNNEISEKSEIFDDQFSVERPDGSNFTLKIRSTKLEDSAMYFCASTRSDGPYEQYFGPGTRLTVT.

This clonotype has a handful of counts. The V gene is TRBV20-1, the J gene TRBJ2-5; tentative D call: TRBD2 (5 bases). Germline V gene data show CDR1 as DFQATT and CDR2 as SNEGSKA (reference sequence). Trimming stripped 1 base from V and 0 bases from J, with 6 bases between. The CDR3 loop spans 13 amino acids. In nucleotides, the CDR3 is TGCAGTGCTAGAGGAGCGGACCAAGAGACCCAGTACTTC. Translating it yields CSARGADQETQYF.

The gene calls are TRBV20-1 and TRBJ1-2, with D perhaps TRBD1 (6 bases). V lost 3 bases to trimming and J lost 4 bases, with 12 bases between them. Germline V CDR1 and CDR2: DFQATT, SNEGSKA (reference sequence). The CDR3 totals 13 residues. CDR3 in DNA: TGCAGTGCTAGCCCCCCGGACAGCTATGGCTACACCTTC. Protein sequence: CSASPPDSYGYTF.

This clonotype occurred many times. The chain employs TRBV11-2 and TRBJ1-1; tentative D call: TRBD1 (5 bases). The CDR3 length is 13 residues. CDR1 is SGHAT, CDR2 FQNNGV, per germline. V lost 0 bases to trimming and J lost 5 bases, with 7 bases between them. This CDR3 reads CASSLEGVTEAFF. In nucleotides, the CDR3 is TGTGCCAGCAGCTTAGAAGGGGTAACTGAAGCTTTCTTT. Using reference TRBV11-2 and TRBJ1-1 for the parts outside the CDR3, the full variable domain is EAGVAQSPRYKIIEKRQSVAFWCNPISGHATLYWYQQILGQGPKLLIQFQNNGVVDDSQLPKDRFSAERLKGVDSTLKIQPAKLEDSAVYLCASSLEGVTEAFFGQGTRLTVV.

The rearrangement uses TRBV15 and TRBJ2-5; TRBD1 matches 7 bases. The CDR3 spans 15 residues. The germline V gene encodes CDR1 LNHNV and CDR2 YYDKDF (reference sequence). V trimming: 0 bases; J trimming: 2 bases; junction bases outside the gene matches: 3. CDR3 nucleotide sequence: TGTGCCACCAGCAGAGAACGGGACAGTCAAGAGACCCAGTACTTC. This translates into CATSRERDSQETQYF.

V usage is TRBV6-2 or TRBV6-3 and J usage is TRBJ2-4; D is uncertain. The CDR3 totals 16 residues. The germline gives CDR1 MNHEY, CDR2 SVGEGT. The ends were cut back, 2 bases at V and 0 bases at J, with 11 bases in the middle. Here the CDR3 DNA reads TGTGCCAGCAGTTACAAGAGGCTTTTAGCCAAAAACATTCAGTACTTC. Its translation is CASSYKRLLAKNIQYF.

This clonotype was counted many times. The chain is built from TRBV27 and TRBJ1-5; TRBD1 aligns across 10 bases. V lost 3 bases to trimming and J lost 7 bases; unmatched junction nucleotides: 6. This CDR3 spans 15 amino acids. Germline V gene lookup returns CDR1 MNHEY and CDR2 SMNVEV (reference sequence). The CDR3 region is CASSFGTGEGQPQHF. The CDR3 coding sequence is TGTGCCAGCAGTTTCGGGACAGGGGAAGGACAGCCCCAGCATTTT.

This chain joins TRBV20-1 and TRBJ2-5; 8 positions agree with TRBD1. The CDR3 loop spans 13 amino acids. Per the germline V gene, CDR1 is DFQATT and CDR2 is SNEGSKA (reference sequence). The J segment lost 4 bases and the V segment lost 3 bases, leaving 4 bases of the junction unmatched. The CDR3 DNA sequence: TGCAGTGCTAGGGACAGGGTCAGAGAGACCCAGTACTTC. Its translation is CSARDRVRETQYF.